These T cell receptor beta chains were read from a single sample in a study of PD-L1 blockade in urothelial cancer. Measured with immunoSEQ multiplex PCR; TCRdb has only the in-frame clones, and not every one. This table holds tens of thousands of clones, 70% to 90% found once. The sample consisted of PBMCs, taken around atezolizumab (anti-PD-L1) treatment. The receptors come from a man aged 55 to 70 with urothelial cancer. Both conserved end residues are part of each CDR3. The size of a clone is reported for some rows only, either as once, few or many, or as a class for expanded clones.

TRBJ1-2,TRBV28,NA,CASSTSGGRANYGYTF
TRBJ1-6,TRBV2,few,CASINPVGPTPLHF
TRBJ2-2,TRBV6-5,NA,CASRQGSAGELFF
TRBJ1-2,TRBV7-3,NA,CASSLDPGGGYTF
TRBJ2-4,TRBV7-2,NA,CASSLNTGGPPYIQYF
TRBJ2-3,TRBV5-6,NA,CASSLLTSGFSDTQYF
TRBJ2-5,TRBV29-1,NA,CSVDIAGSGETQYF
TRBJ1-2,TRBV21-1,NA,CASSTPEANYGYTF
TRBJ2-5,TRBV30,NA,CAWSARARGETQYF
TRBJ1-2,TRBV13,NA,CASSSLGVPNYGYTF
TRBJ2-7,TRBV5-1,NA,CASSFSTGTGSDEQYF
TRBJ2-1,TRBV28,NA,CASSFSGGRSYNEQFF
TRBJ2-3,TRBV6-1,few,CASRRKGETADTQYF
TRBJ1-2,TRBV10-3,NA,CAITSTGLYGYTF
TRBJ2-1,TRBV4-3,NA,CASSQDGQLRYNEQFF
TRBJ1-5,TRBV14,NA,CASSQSIQPQHF
TRBJ2-2,TRBV5-1,NA,CASSPGTLAGELFF
TRBJ1-3,TRBV10-1,once,CASSESGTGNTIYF
TRBJ2-2,TRBV5-5,NA,CASSPLAANTGELFF
TRBJ2-3,TRBV4-1,NA,CASSQAGFTDTQYF
TRBJ2-7,TRBV6-1,NA,CASSEVAPGQEAYEQYF
TRBJ2-7,TRBV7-6,NA,CASSLGPPGLAGGGTYEQYF
TRBJ2-7,TRBV6-5,NA,CASIGGSYEQYF
TRBJ1-6,TRBV15,NA,CATSRRTGEYSQPPHF
TRBJ2-1,TRBV7-2,NA,CASSLEGAGAYNEQFF
TRBJ2-1,TRBV5-4,NA,CASSSGQGSYNEQFF
TRBJ2-1,TRBV9,NA,CASSTLAGGDNEQFF